This passage covers 9 T cell receptor beta chains from one sample sequenced in a study of graft-versus-host responses after intestinal transplantation. TCRdb's copy holds only in-frame clones and misses some; the assay was immunoSEQ multiplex PCR. The sample shows fewer than 120,000 clones, 93% of them seen only once. What these receptors recognize is not known. The material sequenced was unstimulated CD8+ T cells sorted from spleen or lymph node cells, taken before intestinal transplant. These receptors came from a human donor who received an intestinal transplant.

The chain has TRBV6-1 and TRBJ2-3, with TRBD2 matching over 14 bases. CDR3 length: 16 amino acids. The germline gives CDR1 MNHNS, CDR2 SASEGT. Trimming cost V 3 bases and J 3 bases; bases outside gene matches: 2. The CDR3 sequence: CASSDRLAGGTDTQYF. In DNA, the CDR3 is TGTGCCAGCAGTGACAGACTAGCGGGAGGGACAGATACGCAGTATTTT.

The count of this clone is one. The chain joins TRBV9 to TRBJ2-3; D gene unclear. Trimming pared 3 bases from V and 14 bases from J, leaving 19 bases between. Germline lookup yields CDR1 SGDLS and CDR2 YYNGEE. The CDR3 covers 13 residues. This chain's CDR3 is CASSAQQRPILYF. CDR3 in DNA: TGTGCCAGCAGCGCACAGCAGCGCCCGATATTGTATTTT.

The chain carries TRBV27 and TRBJ2-3; D call uncertain. The length of the CDR3 is 13 residues. Trimming shortened V by 4 bases and J by 9 bases, and 14 bases separated the two germline ends. Per germline, CDR1 MNHEY and CDR2 SMNVEV (reference sequence). The CDR3 DNA sequence: TGTGCCAGCAGTTCCCACGGCCCTACAACGCAGTATTTT. This translates into CASSSHGPTTQYF.

This clone was counted a single time. This chain links TRBV27 with TRBJ2-1, with D unresolved. The V end was cut by 3 bases, the J end by 3 bases, with 6 bases between. The CDR3 consists of 13 residues. Per germline, CDR1 MNHEY and CDR2 SMNVEV (reference sequence). CDR3 amino acids: CASSFQDYNEQFF. CDR3 DNA sequence: TGTGCCAGCAGTTTCCAGGACTACAATGAGCAGTTCTTC.

The CDR3 nucleotides are TGTGCCAGCAGCGGCAGTCGACCCTCGCAACGCTACACCTTC. This encodes CASSGSRPSQRYTF. The chain uses TRBV9 and TRBJ1-2, with unresolved D. The CDR3 length is 14 residues. Germline V lookup: CDR1 SGDLS, CDR2 YYNGEE. The ends were cut back, 3 bases at V and 9 bases at J, with 18 bases in the middle.

V usage is TRBV6-5 and J usage is TRBJ2-7; D tentatively fits TRBD1 or TRBD2 (5 bases each). V was pared by 2 bases and J by 1 base, with 9 bases between. Germline lookup yields CDR1 MNHEY and CDR2 SVGAGI. The CDR3 runs to 14 residues. CDR3 bases: TGTGCCAGCAGTTACCGAGGGGAATCCTACGAGCAGTACTTC. Translated: CASSYRGESYEQYF.

The DNA of the CDR3 is TGTGCCAGCAGTTGGGACTCCCGCTCCTACAATGAGCAGTTCTTC. Its protein is CASSWDSRSYNEQFF. The V gene is TRBV6-5, the J gene TRBJ2-1, with D possibly TRBD2 on 6 matching bases. The CDR3 consists of 15 residues. Germline V lookup: CDR1 MNHEY, CDR2 SVGAGI. Trimming took 4 bases from V and 0 from J, leaving 10 bases between them.

CDR3 sequence: CASSLLGGAEAFF. CDR3 sequence (DNA): TGTGCCAGCAGTTTATTAGGGGGGGCTGAAGCTTTCTTT. J is TRBJ1-1 and V is TRBV27; weak D call: TRBD1 (6 bases). The CDR3 covers 13 residues. Trimming took 1 base from V and 6 from J, leaving 9 bases between them. Germline assignment: CDR1 MNHEY and CDR2 SMNVEV (reference sequence).

V usage is TRBV15 and J usage is TRBJ2-1, with 8 nucleotides matching TRBD2. The V gene end was trimmed by 7 bases and the J gene end by 5 bases; junction bases not matched to a gene: 13. There are 16 residues in the CDR3. The germline CDR1 and CDR2 sequences are LNHNV and YYDKDF (reference sequence). In DNA form, the CDR3 reads TGTGCCACCAACTATGGCGGGAGGCAAATCGACAATGAGCAGTTCTTC. Its protein product is CATNYGGRQIDNEQFF.